A selection of T cell receptor beta chains follows, all from one sample in a study of OX40 agonist ivuxolimab in advanced cancers. Measured with immunoSEQ multiplex PCR; TCRdb has only the in-frame clones, and not every one. The top ten hold roughly 0.66% of the sample, which has 110,000 or so clones, approximately 90% seen once. This specimen consisted of CD4+ or CD8+ T cells sorted from blood, obtained in a trial of the OX40 agonist ivuxolimab. The origin of the receptors is an adult with an advanced solid tumor such as melanoma, head and neck, liver or kidney cancer. The CDR3 runs from the conserved cysteine through the conserved F or W. D genes are given only for firm matches. The listing skips clone size in some rows; elsewhere it reads once, few, many or a size class.

>TRBD2|TRBJ2-3|TRBV2|.
CASSEGTSGRSDTQYF
TGTGCCAGCAGTGAAGGTACTAGCGGGAGGTCAGATACGCAGTATTTT
>.|TRBJ2-3|TRBV21-1|.
CASSKEQRTPNTDTQYF
TGTGCCAGCAGCAAAGAACAGAGGACTCCTAACACAGATACGCAGTATTTT
>.|TRBJ2-3|TRBV6-6|once
CASSRPGGDTQYF
TGTGCCAGCAGTCGCCCTGGGGGGGATACGCAGTATTTT
>TRBD2|TRBJ2-1|TRBV13|.
CASTLSGGAGNEQFF
TGTGCCAGCACCTTAAGCGGGGGGGCGGGCAATGAGCAGTTCTTC
>TRBD1|TRBJ1-1|TRBV10-1|.
CASSESQGLRKAFF
TGCGCCAGCAGTGAGTCACAGGGGCTGCGTAAGGCTTTCTTT
>.|TRBJ2-5|TRBV27|.
CASSSWGRQETQYF
TGTGCCAGCAGTTCTTGGGGGAGGCAAGAGACCCAGTACTTC
>.|TRBJ1-1|TRBV20-1|.
CSARANTEAFF
TGCAGTGCTAGGGCTAACACTGAAGCTTTCTTT
>.|TRBJ2-7|TRBV2|few
CASSNRASSYEQYF
TGTGCCAGCAGTAACAGAGCGAGCTCCTACGAGCAGTACTTC
>TRBD1|TRBJ1-1|TRBV29-1|.
CSVDQGAGTEAFF
TGCAGCGTTGATCAGGGGGCCGGCACTGAAGCTTTCTTT
>.|TRBJ2-7|TRBV6-5|.
CASSAPSDSPYEQYF
TGTGCCAGCAGTGCCCCATCCGACAGTCCCTACGAGCAGTACTTC
>.|TRBJ1-4|TRBV11-2|.
CASSFQRTDEKLFF
TGTGCCAGCAGCTTCCAGAGGACGGATGAAAAACTGTTTTTT
>.|TRBJ2-1|TRBV9|.
CASGYDGDEQFF
TGTGCCAGCGGGTATGATGGGGATGAGCAGTTCTTC